This TCR beta chain was sequenced in a study of T-cell memory formation after mild COVID-19. This CDR3 has 17 residues. V was pared by 5 bases and J by 2 bases, with 7 bases of the junction left unmatched. On this clonotype: The target antigen is unknown.

Libraries for TCRalpha and TCRbeta carried sample barcodes and unique molecular identifiers via 5'RACE. TCRdb reprocessed the 5' RACE reads with MiXCR, giving one entry per CDR3 protein. The data contain a few hundred thousand distinct CDR3 sequences, approximately 27% of them singletons. Study observations and caveats: Clones that contracted from day 15 to 85 had balanced CD4/CD8; later expanders were CD4+ biased.

The chain uses TRBV12-3 or TRBV12-4 and TRBJ2-5, with 14 positions matching TRBD2. Sequencing input: PBMCs or a T cell subset sorted from them (not recorded which). The receptor was derived from an adult woman who had mild COVID-19 (a few samples of this study predate the infection). Cell type and time point are not known. This CDR3 reads CASSPHRLAGGQETQYF. In nucleotides, the CDR3 is TGTGCCAGCAGTCCGCATAGACTAGCGGGAGGGCAAGAGACCCAGTACTTC.